This T cell receptor beta chain was captured in a study of a mutant IDH1 vaccine in newly diagnosed glioma. Overall study: Of treated patients, around 60% were men and 37.5% women, averaging 40.4 years. Patients got radiotherapy, temozolomide, or both beforehand, and most got both.

V dropped 6 bases and J dropped 7; count of bases not matched to a gene: 7. The germline gives CDR1 SNHLY, CDR2 FYNNEI. This CDR3 contains 14 residues. General study findings and limits: Immune responses induced by the vaccine were seen in around 93% of patients, spanning multiple MHC alleles.

Produced via immunoSEQ multiplex PCR; TCRdb's table is partial and in-frame only. The profile shows tens of thousands of clones, 80% of them singletons. Indicated time point: week 11, during vaccination. A single vaccine dose contained 300 ug of mutant IDH1 20-mer peptide, and topical imiquimod was used with it. Those who donated had recent WHO grade 3 or 4 IDH1-mutant, ATRX-lost astrocytomas. This clone was counted a single time. Its antigen remains unidentified. This material consisted of PBMCs, taken from a glioma patient whose treatment included an IDH1 peptide vaccine. The chain uses TRBV2 and TRBJ2-1; 9 nucleotides match TRBD2. This TCR was sampled from a man aged 45-65 years with glioma. The CDR3 here is CASSGGLARNEQFF. The CDR3 region has the DNA TGTGCCAGCAGCGGTGGACTAGCGCGTAATGAGCAGTTCTTC.